The source of this T cell receptor beta chain is a study of tumor-infiltrating lymphocytes in localized non-small cell lung cancer. Study-wide results and limits: Compared with uninvolved lung, tumors showed higher T cell infiltration by TCRbeta sequencing. Not all patients were TCR sequenced, owing to tissue quantity.

In regard to this clone: Its antigen remains unknown.

V shed 2 bases and J 8 bases; nucleotides not matched to a gene: 9. This CDR3 contains 13 residues. Germline CDR1 is GTSNPN and CDR2 is SVGIG (reference sequence). TCRdb keeps only in-frame clones here, not all; method: immunoSEQ multiplex PCR. The sample lists approximately 12,000 clones, 66% occurring once. The chain carries TRBV30 and TRBJ2-7; 7 bases match TRBD2. The sample was lung tumor tissue. The receptor's source is a human donor with non-small cell lung cancer. The CDR3, as DNA: TGTGCCTGGAGTTCTACAGCGGGGACTCAGCAGTACTTC. Translated, it gives CAWSSTAGTQQYF.